This TCR beta chain was captured in a study of cytomegalovirus exposure and HLA in healthy donors. Regarding the study as a whole: More clonal expansion characterized HLA-associated TCR beta chains than equally common others in a later analysis. Analysis performed later found under 20,000 TCR beta sequences associated with HLA alleles at 0.05 false discovery rate.

V lost 4 bases to trimming and J lost 10 bases; unmatched junction nucleotides: 5. This CDR3 comprises 13 residues. Germline loops: CDR1 KGHSH, CDR2 LQKENI. Note on this clone: What it recognizes is unknown.

Unrecorded immune exposures were likely, despite nominal health at sampling. The PCR was carried out with 60 Vbeta primers and 13 Jbeta primers. Profiling relied on immunoSEQ multiplex PCR, and the TCRdb table lists in-frame clones only, not all of them. This sample yields approximately 120,000 clones, of which 74% are seen a single time; 2% to 2.5% belongs to the top ten. The rearrangement uses TRBV18 and TRBJ1-1; 11 bases are a match to TRBD1. This clonotype originated in a human donor in good health. Sequenced input: PBMCs. In nucleotides, the CDR3 is TGTGCCAGCTCACAAGGACAGGGGGCCTCAGCTTTCTTT. Its protein is CASSQGQGASAFF.